This T cell receptor beta chain was captured in a study of blood T cell repertoires in COVID-19. The overall study: Specimens from acute and convalescent COVID-19 originated in the United States, Italy and Spain.

In the source study's methods: It was from reference gene primer amplification that nucleated cell counts were estimated. Assay used: immunoSEQ multiplex PCR; TCRdb lists only in-frame clones, some missing. The D gene and trimming were derived from the DNA, and the V and J assignments and clone size from that table. The sample shows 300,000 or so clones, 70% to 90% of them seen only once. Living in 24 US areas, the participants were between roughly 18 and 90 years of age. Cohorts were assigned according to the clinical history that participants reported. CDR3 length: 16 amino acids. Trimming took 4 bases from V and 2 from J; bases not matched to a gene: 7. Germline values: CDR1 SGHTS, CDR2 YDEGEE.

The chain links TRBV5-8 to TRBJ2-7; 12 bases map to TRBD2. The clonotype comes from a woman between 40 and 55 years old with acute COVID-19. The sequenced material came from PBMCs or T cells enriched from blood (not recorded which). This chain's CDR3 is CASSNGLAGPAYEQYF. CDR3 bases: TGTGCCAGCAGCAACGGACTAGCGGGACCCGCCTACGAGCAGTACTTC.